The present TCR beta chain was sequenced within a study of T cells after posttransplantation cyclophosphamide. This table comes from immunoSEQ multiplex PCR, and its TCRdb copy is limited to in-frame clones, with some not included. The specimen has about 39,000 clones, none found just once. Trimming stripped 4 bases from V and 7 bases from J, with 11 bases between. Germline-derived CDR1 and CDR2 are MDHEN and SYDVKM. This CDR3 contains 14 residues. Regarding the study as a whole: Recipient CMV seropositivity and CMV reactivation strongly tracked TRB clonality. Tissue-infiltrating T cells from skin or gut overlapped little with blood T cells. Later blood repertoires were often dominated by clones from the donor CD8+ memory compartment.

Peripheral blood was collected from the related graft donor on the marrow donation day. This clone was recorded many times. Its antigen is as yet unknown. The sequencing input was PBMCs. The TCR sequence derives from a woman in her forties or fifties in good health and a related stem cell transplant donor. This rearrangement joins TRBV28 to TRBJ1-6; D gene ambiguous. The CDR3 sequence: CASSSHGVNSPLHF. The CDR3 nucleotides are TGTGCCAGCAGTTCCCACGGGGTGAATTCACCCCTCCACTTT.